This T cell receptor (beta chain) is from a study of shared clonotypes between healthy human individuals. Germline trimming cut 4 bases from V and 1 base from J; bases unmatched to any gene: 6. Germline V CDR1 and CDR2: SNHLY, FYNNEI. The CDR3 is 16 amino acids. Study processing details: Owing to the provision of junction-only sequences devoid of quality scores by immunoSEQ, filtering differed. The assay was immunoSEQ multiplex PCR, and TCRdb's table has in-frame clones only and misses some. V, J and clone size are taken as reported in that table, and D and trimming were inferred from the DNA itself. This table has nearly 1,000,000 clones, about 80% appearing once. For this clone: What it binds is unknown.

General study findings and limits: The rarefaction results pointed to incomplete sorted-subset sequencing despite large depth.

The sequencing sample was made of memory CD4+ T cells sorted from blood. Stated subset: CD45RA-negative fraction. The source of this sequence is a man between 18 and 35 years old in good health. The chain couples TRBV2 to TRBJ2-4, with 8 bases lining up with TRBD1. The CDR3 coding sequence is TGTGCCAGCAGTGTAACAGGGGGTCGGGCCAAAAACATTCAGTACTTC. It specifies CASSVTGGRAKNIQYF.